This T cell receptor (beta chain) was sequenced during a study of blood T cell repertoires in COVID-19. About the study: COVID-19 samples, acute and convalescent, were from the United States, Italy and Spain. The cDNA or gDNA used as material had been derived from T cells, B-cell-depleted T cells, or PBMCs.

Individuals drawn from 24 US areas were roughly 18 to 95 years old. Recovered Cohort 3 donors showed two negative PCRs, clearance, or symptom resolution. Only in-frame clones appear in the TCRdb table, and some are missing; sequencing was by immunoSEQ multiplex PCR. The profile covers under 200,000 clones, with 75% to 90% appearing a single time and around 4.8% taken by the ten largest. From germline, CDR1 is SGHTA and CDR2 FQGNSA. Trimming cost V 3 bases and J 2 bases; bases outside gene matches: 7. The CDR3 contains 16 residues. What was sequenced was PBMCs or T cells enriched from blood (not recorded which). The rearrangement links TRBV7-2 to TRBJ2-5, with 9 bases that match TRBD1. This clonotype was obtained from a woman in her fifties or sixties who had recovered from COVID-19. The CDR3 here is CASSFSGQGRQETQYF. Here the CDR3 DNA reads TGTGCCAGCAGCTTCTCGGGACAGGGAAGGCAAGAGACCCAGTACTTC.